The present T cell receptor beta chain was sequenced within a study of CD8 T cells in Susac syndrome. As for the study in general: Patients with Susac syndrome were therapy-naive, treated with corticosteroids, or treated with intravenous immunoglobulin alone when blood was collected.

Reverse transcription used roughly 0.45 to 1 ug RNA and random hexamers. From the immunoSEQ multiplex PCR reads, TCRdb called clonotypes with MiXCR, one entry per CDR3 protein. The sample records 200,000 to 300,000 distinct CDR3 sequences, 90% to 96% being singletons. The CDR3 sequence is 15 residues long. The V gene's germline CDR1 is LGHNA and CDR2 YNFKEQ. The V gene end was trimmed by 0 bases and the J gene end by 1 base; junction bases not matched to a gene: 3. Sequencing targeted TCR beta in T cells from blood (CD8+ and CD4+). The diagnostic criteria were recently defined, and patients with Susac syndrome met them for definite or probable disease.

The chain combines TRBV4-2 with TRBJ2-7; TRBD2 aligns across 7 bases. The TCR comes from a human donor with Susac syndrome. The sample consisted of CD4+ T cells from PBMCs. The CDR3 here is CASSQEWRESYEQYF. CDR3 coding DNA: TGTGCCAGCAGCCAAGAGTGGCGGGAGTCCTACGAGCAGTACTTC.